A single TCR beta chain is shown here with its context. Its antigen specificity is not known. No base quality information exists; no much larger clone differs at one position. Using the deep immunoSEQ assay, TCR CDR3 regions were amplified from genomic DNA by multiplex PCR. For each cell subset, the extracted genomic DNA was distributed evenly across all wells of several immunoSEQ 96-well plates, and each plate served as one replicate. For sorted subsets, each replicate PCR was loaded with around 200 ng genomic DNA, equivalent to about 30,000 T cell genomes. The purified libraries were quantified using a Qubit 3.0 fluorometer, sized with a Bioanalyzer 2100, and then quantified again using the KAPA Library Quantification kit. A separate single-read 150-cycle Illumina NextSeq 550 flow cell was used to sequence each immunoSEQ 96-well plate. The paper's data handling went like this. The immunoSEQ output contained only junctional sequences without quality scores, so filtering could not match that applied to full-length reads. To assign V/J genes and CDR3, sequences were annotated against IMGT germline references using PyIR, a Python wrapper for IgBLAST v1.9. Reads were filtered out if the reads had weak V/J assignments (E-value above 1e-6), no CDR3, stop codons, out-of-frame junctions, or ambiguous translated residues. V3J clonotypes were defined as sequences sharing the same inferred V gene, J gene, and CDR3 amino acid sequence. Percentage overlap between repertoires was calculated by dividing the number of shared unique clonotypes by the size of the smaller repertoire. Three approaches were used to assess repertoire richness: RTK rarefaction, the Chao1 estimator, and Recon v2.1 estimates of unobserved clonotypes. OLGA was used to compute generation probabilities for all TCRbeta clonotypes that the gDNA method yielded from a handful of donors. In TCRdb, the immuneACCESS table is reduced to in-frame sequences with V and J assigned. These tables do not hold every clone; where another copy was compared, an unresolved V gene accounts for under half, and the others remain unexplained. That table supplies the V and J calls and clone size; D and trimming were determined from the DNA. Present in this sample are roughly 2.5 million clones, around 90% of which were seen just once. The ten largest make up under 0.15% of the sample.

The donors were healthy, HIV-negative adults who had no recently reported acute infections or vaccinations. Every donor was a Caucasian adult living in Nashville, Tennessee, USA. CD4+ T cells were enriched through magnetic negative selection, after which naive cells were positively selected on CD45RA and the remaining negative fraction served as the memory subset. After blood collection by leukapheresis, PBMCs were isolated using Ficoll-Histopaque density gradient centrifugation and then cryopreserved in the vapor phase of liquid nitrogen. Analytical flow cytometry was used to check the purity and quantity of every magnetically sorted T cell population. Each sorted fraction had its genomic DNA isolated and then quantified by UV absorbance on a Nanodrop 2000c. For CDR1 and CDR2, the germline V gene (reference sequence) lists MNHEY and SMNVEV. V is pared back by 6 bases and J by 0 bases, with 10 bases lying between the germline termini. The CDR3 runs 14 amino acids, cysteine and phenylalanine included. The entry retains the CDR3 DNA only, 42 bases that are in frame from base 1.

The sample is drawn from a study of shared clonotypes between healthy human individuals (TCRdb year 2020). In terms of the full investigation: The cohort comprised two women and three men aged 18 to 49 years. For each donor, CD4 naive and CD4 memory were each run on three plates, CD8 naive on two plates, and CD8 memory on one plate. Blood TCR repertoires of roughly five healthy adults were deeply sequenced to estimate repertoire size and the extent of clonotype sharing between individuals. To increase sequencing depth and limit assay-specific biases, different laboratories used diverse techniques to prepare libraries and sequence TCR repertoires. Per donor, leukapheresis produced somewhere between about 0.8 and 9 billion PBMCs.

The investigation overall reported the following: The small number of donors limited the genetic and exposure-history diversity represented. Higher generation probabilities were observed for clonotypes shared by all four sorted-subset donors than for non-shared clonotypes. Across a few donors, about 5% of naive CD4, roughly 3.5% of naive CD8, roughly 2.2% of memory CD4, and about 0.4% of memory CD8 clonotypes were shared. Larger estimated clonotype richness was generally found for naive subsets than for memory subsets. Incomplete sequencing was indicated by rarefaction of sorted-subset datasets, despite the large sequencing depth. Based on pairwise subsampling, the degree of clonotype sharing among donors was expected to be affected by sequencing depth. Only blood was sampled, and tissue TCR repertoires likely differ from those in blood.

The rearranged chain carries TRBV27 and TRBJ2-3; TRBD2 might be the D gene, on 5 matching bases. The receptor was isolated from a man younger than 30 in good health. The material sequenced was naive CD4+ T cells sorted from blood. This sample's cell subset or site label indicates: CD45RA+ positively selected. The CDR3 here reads CASRRAQSTDTQYF. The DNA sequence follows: TGTGCCAGCAGGAGGGCCCAGAGCACAGATACGCAGTATTTT.